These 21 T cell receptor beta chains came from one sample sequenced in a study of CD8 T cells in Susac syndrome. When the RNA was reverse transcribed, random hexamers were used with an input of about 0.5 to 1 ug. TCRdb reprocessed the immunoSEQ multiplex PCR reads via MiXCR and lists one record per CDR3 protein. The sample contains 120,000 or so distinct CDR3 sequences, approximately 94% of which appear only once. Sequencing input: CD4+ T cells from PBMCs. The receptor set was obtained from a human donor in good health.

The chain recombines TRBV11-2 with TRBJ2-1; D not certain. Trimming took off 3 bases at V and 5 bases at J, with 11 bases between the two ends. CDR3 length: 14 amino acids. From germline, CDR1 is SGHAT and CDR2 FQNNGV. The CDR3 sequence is CASSLAVLNNEQFF. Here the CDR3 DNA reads TGTGCCAGCAGCTTGGCGGTTCTCAACAATGAGCAGTTCTTC.

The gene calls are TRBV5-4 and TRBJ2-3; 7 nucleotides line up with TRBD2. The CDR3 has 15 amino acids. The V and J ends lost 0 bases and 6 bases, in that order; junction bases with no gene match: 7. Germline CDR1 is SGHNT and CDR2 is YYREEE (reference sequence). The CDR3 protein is CASSLDWASGDTQYF. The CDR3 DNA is TGTGCCAGCAGCTTGGATTGGGCTAGCGGTGATACGCAGTATTTT.

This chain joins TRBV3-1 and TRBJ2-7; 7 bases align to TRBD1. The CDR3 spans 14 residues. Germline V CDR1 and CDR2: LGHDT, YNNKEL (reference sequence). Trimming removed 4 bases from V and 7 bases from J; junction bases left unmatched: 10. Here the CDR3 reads CASSPGDRDGEQYF. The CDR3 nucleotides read TGTGCCAGCAGCCCAGGAGACAGGGATGGGGAGCAGTACTTC.

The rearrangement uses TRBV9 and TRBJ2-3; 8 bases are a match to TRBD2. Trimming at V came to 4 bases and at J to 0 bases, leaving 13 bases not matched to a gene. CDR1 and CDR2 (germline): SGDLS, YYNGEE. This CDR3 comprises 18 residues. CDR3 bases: TGTGCCAGCAGCTCCCGAGGCAAGGTAGCGGGGAGCACAGATACGCAGTATTTT. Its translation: CASSSRGKVAGSTDTQYF. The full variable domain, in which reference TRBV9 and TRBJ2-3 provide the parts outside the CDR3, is DSGVTQTPKHLITATGQRVTLRCSPRSGDLSVYWYQQSLDQGLQFLIQYYNGEERAKGNILERFSAQQFPDLHSELNLSSLELGDSALYFCASSSRGKVAGSTDTQYFGPGTRLTVL.

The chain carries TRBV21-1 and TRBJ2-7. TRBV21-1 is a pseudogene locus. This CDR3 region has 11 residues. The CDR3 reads CASTYGYEQYF. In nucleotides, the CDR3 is TGTGCCAGCACCTACGGCTACGAGCAGTACTTC.

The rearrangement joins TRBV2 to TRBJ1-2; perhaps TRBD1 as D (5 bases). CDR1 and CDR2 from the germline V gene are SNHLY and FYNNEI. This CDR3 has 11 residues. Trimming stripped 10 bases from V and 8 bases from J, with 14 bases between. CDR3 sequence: CAILAKGGYTF. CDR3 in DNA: TGTGCCATCCTCGCTAAGGGGGGCTACACCTTC.

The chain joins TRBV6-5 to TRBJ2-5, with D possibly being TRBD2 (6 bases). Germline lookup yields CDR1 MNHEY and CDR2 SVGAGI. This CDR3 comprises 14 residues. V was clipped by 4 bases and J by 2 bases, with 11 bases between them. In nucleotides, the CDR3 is TGTGCCAGCAGTTCCGGGACTTTTCAAGAGACCCAGTACTTC. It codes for CASSSGTFQETQYF.

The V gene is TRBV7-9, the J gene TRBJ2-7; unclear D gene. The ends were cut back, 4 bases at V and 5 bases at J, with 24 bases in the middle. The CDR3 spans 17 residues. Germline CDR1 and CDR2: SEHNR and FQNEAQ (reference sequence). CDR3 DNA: TGTGCCAGCAGCTCAAGGTCCAGTGAGCCTAGGGAACACGAGCAGTACTTC. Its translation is CASSSRSSEPREHEQYF. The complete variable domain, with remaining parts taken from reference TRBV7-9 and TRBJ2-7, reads DTGVSQNPRHKITKRGQNVTFRCDPISEHNRLYWYRQTLGQGPEFLTYFQNEAQLEKSRLLSDRFSAERPKGSFSTLEIQRTEQGDSAMYLCASSSRSSEPREHEQYFGPGTRLTVT.

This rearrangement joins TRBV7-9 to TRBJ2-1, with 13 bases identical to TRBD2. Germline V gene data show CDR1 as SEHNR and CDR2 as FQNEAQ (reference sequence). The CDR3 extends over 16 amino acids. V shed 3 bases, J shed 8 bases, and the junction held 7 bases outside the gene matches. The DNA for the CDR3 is TGTGCCAGCAGCTTCGCCGGGACTAGCGGGATGTATGAGCAGTTCTTC. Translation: CASSFAGTSGMYEQFF.

This CDR3 is CATSRERYSNQPQHF. CDR3 DNA: TGTGCCACCAGCAGAGAAAGATATAGCAATCAGCCCCAGCATTTT. The chain recombines TRBV15 with TRBJ1-5, with D uncertain. Trimming pared 0 bases from V and 0 bases from J, leaving 6 bases between. Per germline, CDR1 LNHNV and CDR2 YYDKDF (reference sequence). The CDR3 sequence is 15 residues long.

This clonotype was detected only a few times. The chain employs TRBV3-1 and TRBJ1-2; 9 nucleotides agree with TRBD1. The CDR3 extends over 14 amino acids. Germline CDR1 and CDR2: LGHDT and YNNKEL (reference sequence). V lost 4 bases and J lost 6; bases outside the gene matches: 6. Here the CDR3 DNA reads TGTGCCAGCAGCCTCGACAGGGGGAGGGATGGCTACACCTTC. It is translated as CASSLDRGRDGYTF.

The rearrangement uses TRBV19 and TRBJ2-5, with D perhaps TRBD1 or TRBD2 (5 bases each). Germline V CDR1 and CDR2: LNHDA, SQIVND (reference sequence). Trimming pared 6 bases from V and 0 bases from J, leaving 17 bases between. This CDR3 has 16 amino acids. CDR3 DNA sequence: TGTGCCAGTAGGCTCGCCGGGACCGCTAACCAAGAGACCCAGTACTTC. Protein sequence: CASRLAGTANQETQYF.

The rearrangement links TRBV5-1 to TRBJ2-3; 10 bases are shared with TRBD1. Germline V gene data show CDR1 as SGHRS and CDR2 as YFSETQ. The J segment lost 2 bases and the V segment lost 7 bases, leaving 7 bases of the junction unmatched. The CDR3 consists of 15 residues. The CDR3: CASDQGQGTTDTQYF. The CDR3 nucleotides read TGCGCCAGCGACCAGGGACAGGGGACCACAGATACGCAGTATTTT.

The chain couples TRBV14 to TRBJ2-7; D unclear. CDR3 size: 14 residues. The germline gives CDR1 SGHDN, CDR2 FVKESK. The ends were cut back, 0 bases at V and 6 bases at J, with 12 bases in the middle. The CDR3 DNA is TGTGCCAGCAGCCAAGATTACCTCCAAGTCGAGCAGTACTTC. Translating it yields CASSQDYLQVEQYF.

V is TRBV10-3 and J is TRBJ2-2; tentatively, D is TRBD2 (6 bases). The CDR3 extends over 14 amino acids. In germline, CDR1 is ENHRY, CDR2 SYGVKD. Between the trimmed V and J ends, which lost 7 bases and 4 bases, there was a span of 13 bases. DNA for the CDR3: TGTGCCATCATGGAGGGAGCTACCACCGGGGAGCTGTTTTTT. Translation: CAIMEGATTGELFF.

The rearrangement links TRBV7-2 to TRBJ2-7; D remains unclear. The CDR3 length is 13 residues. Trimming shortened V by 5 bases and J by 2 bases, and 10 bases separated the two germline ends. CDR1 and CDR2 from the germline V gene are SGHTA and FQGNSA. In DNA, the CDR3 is TGTGCCAGCAGCCAAGGACGTACCTACGAGCAGTACTTC. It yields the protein CASSQGRTYEQYF. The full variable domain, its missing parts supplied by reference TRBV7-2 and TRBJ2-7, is GAGVSQSPSNKVTEKGKDVELRCDPISGHTALYWYRQSLGQGLEFLIYFQGNSAPDKSGLPSDRFSAERTGGSVSTLTIQRTQQEDSAVYLCASSQGRTYEQYFGPGTRLTVT.

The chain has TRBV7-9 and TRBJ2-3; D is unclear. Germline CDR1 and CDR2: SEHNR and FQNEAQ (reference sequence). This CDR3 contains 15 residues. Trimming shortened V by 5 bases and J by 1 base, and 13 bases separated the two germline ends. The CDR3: CASSRRRSGTDTQYF. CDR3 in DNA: TGTGCCAGCAGCCGTAGGCGATCGGGCACAGATACGCAGTATTTT.

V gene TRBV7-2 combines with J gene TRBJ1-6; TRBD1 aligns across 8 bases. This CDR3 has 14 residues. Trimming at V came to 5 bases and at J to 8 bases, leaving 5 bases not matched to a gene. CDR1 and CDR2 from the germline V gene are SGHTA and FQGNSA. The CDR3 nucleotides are TGTGCCAGCAGCCGCGCAGGGGGCGATTCACCCCTCCACTTT. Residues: CASSRAGGDSPLHF.

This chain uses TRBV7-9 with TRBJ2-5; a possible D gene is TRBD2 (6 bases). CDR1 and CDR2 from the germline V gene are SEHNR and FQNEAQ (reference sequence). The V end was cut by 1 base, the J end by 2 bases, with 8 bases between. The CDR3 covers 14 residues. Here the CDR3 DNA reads TGTGCCAGCAGCTTAGAGGACTATCAAGAGACCCAGTACTTC. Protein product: CASSLEDYQETQYF.

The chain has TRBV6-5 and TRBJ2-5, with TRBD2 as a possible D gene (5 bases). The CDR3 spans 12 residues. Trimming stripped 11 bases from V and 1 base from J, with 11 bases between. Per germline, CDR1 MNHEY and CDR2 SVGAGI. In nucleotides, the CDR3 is TGTGCCTGTAAGGGAGCCCAAGAGACCCAGTACTTC. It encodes CACKGAQETQYF.

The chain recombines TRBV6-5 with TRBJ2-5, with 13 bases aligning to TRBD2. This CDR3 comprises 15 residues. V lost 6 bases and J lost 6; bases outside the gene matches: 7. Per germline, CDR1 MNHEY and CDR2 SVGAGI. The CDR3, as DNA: TGTGCCAGCAGAGCCACTAGCGGGAGGGGCAAGACCCAGTACTTC. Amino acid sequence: CASRATSGRGKTQYF.